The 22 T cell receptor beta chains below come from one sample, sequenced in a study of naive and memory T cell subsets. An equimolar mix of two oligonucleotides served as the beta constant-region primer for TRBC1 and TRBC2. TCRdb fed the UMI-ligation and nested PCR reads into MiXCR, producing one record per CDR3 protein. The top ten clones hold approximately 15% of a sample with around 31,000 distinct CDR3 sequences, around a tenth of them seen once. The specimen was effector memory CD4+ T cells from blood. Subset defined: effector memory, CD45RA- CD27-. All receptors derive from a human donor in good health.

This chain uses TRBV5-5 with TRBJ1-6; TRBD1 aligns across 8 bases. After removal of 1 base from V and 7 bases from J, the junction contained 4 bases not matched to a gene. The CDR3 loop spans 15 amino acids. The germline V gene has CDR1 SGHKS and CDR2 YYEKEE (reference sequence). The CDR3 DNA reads TGTGCCAGCAGCTTGAGTACAGGGGGAAATTCACCCCTCCACTTT. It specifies CASSLSTGGNSPLHF.

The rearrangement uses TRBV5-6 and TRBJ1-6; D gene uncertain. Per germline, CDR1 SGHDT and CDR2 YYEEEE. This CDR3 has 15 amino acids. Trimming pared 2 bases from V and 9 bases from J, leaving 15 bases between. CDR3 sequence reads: CASSFQALTGSPLHF. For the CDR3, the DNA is TGTGCCAGCAGCTTTCAGGCCCTAACCGGTTCACCCCTCCACTTT.

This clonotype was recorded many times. CDR3 nucleotide sequence: TGTGCCAGCACTCGCGCCGGGGAGCTGTTTTTT. It codes for CASTRAGELFF. This rearrangement joins TRBV3-1 to TRBJ2-2; D unclear. Trimming took off 7 bases at V and 6 bases at J, with 6 bases between the two ends. The germline CDR1 and CDR2 sequences are LGHDT and YNNKEL (reference sequence). This CDR3 spans 11 amino acids.

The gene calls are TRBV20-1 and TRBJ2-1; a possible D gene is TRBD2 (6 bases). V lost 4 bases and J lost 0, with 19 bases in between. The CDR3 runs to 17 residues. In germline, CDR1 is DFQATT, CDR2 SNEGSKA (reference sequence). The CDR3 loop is CSAMRLGMGGSYNEQFF. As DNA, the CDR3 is TGCAGTGCTATGAGGCTGGGGATGGGGGGCTCCTACAATGAGCAGTTCTTC.

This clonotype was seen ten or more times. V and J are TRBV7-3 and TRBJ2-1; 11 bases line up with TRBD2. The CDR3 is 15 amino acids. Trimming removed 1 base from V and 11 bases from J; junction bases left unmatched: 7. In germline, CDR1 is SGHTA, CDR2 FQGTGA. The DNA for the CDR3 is TGTGCCAGCAGCTTAAAACTAGCGGGGGATAGCCAGCAGTTCTTC. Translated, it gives CASSLKLAGDSQQFF.

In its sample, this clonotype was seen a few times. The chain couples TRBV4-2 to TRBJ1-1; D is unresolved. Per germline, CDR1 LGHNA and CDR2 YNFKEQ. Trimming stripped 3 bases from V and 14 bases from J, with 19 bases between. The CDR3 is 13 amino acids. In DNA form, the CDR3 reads TGTGCCAGCAGCCAGGGAGAGGAGGACCGTTACTTCTTT. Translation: CASSQGEEDRYFF.

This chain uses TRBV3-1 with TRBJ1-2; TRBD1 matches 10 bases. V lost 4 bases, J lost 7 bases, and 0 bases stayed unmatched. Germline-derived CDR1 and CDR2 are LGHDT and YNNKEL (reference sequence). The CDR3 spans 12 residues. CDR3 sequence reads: CASSRDRGGYTF. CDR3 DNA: TGTGCCAGCAGCCGGGACAGGGGTGGCTACACCTTC. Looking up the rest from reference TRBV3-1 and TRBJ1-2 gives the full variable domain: DTAVSQTPKYLVTQMGNDKSIKCEQNLGHDTMYWYKQDSKKFLKIMFSYNNKELIINETVPNRFSPKSPDKAHLNLHINSLELGDSAVYFCASSRDRGGYTFGSGTRLTVV.

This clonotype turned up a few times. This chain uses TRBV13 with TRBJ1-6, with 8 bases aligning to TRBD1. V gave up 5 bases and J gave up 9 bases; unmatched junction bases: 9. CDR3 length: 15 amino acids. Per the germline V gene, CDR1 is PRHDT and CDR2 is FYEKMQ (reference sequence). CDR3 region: CASSHGQGSPSPLHF. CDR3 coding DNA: TGTGCCAGCAGCCACGGACAGGGAAGTCCTTCACCCCTCCACTTT.

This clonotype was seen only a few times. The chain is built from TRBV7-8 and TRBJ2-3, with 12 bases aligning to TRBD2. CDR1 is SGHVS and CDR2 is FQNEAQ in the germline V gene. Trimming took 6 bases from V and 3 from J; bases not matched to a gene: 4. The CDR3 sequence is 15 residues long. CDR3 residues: CASSAGLAGTDTQYF. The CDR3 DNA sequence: TGTGCCAGCAGTGCCGGACTAGCGGGAACAGATACGCAGTATTTT.

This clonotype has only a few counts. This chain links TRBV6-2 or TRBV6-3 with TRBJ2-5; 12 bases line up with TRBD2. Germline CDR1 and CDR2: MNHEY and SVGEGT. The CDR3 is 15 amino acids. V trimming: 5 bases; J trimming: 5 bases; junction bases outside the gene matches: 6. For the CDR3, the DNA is TGTGCCAGCAGTCGTGGGACTAGCGGGTTGGAGACCCAGTACTTC. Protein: CASSRGTSGLETQYF.

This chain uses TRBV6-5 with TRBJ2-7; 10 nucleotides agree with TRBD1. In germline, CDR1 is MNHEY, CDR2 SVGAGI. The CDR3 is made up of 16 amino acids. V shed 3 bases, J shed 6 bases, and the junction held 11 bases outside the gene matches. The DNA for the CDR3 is TGTGCCAGCAGTTATGGGTTCGGGACAGGGGCGTCCGAGCAGTACTTC. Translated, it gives CASSYGFGTGASEQYF.

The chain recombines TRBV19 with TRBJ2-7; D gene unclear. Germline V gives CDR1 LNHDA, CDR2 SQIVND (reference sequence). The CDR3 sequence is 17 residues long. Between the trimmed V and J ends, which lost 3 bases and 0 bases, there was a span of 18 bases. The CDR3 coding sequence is TGTGCCAGTAGTATCGGGCCCCTCCAGAAACCCTCCTACGAGCAGTACTTC. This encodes CASSIGPLQKPSYEQYF.

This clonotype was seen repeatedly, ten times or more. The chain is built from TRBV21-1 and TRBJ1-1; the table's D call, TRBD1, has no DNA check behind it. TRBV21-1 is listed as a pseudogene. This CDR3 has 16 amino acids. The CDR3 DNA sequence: TGTGCCAGCAGCCTTCACAGGGAGCCGCTGAACACTGAAGCTTTCTTT. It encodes CASSLHREPLNTEAFF.

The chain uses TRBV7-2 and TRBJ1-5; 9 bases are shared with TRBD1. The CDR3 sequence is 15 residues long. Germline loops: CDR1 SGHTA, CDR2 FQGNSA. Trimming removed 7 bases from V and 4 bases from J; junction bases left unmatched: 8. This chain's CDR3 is CASTPGTGSNQPQHF. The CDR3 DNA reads TGTGCCAGCACCCCCGGGACAGGGAGTAATCAGCCCCAGCATTTT.

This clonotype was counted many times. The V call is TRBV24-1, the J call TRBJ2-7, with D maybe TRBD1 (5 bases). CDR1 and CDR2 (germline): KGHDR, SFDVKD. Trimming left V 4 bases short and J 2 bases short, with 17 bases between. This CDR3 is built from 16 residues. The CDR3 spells CATSESTASWPYEQYF. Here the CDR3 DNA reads TGTGCCACCAGTGAGTCGACAGCCAGTTGGCCCTACGAGCAGTACTTC.

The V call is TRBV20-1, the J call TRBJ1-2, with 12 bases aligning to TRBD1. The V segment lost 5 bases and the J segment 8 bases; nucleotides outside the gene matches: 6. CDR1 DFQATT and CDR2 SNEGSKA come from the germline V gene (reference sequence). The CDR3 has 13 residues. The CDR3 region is CSAPGQGARGYTF. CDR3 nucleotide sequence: TGCAGTGCTCCGGGACAGGGGGCGAGAGGCTACACCTTC.

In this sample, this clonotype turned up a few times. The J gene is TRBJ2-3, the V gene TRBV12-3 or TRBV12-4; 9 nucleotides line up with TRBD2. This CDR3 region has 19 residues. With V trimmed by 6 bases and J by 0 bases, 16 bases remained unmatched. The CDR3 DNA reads TGTGCCAGCAGGCCAACCGCGGGAGGGCCTCATTCTAGCACAGATACGCAGTATTTT. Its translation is CASRPTAGGPHSSTDTQYF.

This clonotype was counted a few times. CDR3 bases: TGTGCCAGCAGTTCCCAAGGAACAGGGGCCAACGTCCTGACTTTC. Protein sequence: CASSSQGTGANVLTF. The chain is built from TRBV28 and TRBJ2-6; unclear D gene. V gave up 4 bases and J gave up 4 bases, with 11 bases separating them. CDR3 length: 15 residues. Looked up from germline, CDR1 is MDHEN and CDR2 is SYDVKM.

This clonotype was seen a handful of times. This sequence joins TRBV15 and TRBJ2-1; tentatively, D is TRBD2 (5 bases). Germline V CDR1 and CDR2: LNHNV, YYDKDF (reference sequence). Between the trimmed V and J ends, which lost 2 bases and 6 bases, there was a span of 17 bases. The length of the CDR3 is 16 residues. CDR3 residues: CATSRIGVGRSNEQFF. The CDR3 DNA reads TGTGCCACCAGCAGAATCGGGGTAGGGCGGTCCAATGAGCAGTTCTTC.

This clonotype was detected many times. The CDR3 reads CSAGQSGRHGELFF. DNA for the CDR3: TGCAGTGCTGGACAGTCAGGGAGGCACGGGGAGCTGTTTTTT. The J gene is TRBJ2-2, the V gene TRBV20-1; D possibly matches TRBD1 or TRBD2 (6 bases each). V was shortened by 5 bases and J by 7 bases, with 17 bases between the two germline ends. Germline V gene lookup returns CDR1 DFQATT and CDR2 SNEGSKA (reference sequence). The CDR3 is 14 residues long.

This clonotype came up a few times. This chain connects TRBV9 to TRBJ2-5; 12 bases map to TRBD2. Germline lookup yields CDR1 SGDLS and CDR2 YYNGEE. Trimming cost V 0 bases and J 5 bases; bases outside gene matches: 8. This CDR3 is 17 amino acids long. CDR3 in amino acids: CASSVASGGAWGETQYF. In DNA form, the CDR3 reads TGTGCCAGCAGCGTAGCTAGCGGGGGGGCTTGGGGGGAGACCCAGTACTTC.

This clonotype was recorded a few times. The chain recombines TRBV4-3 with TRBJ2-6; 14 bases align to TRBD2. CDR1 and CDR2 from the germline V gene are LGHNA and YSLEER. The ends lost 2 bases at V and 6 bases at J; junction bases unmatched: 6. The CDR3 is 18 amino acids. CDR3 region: CASSQRLAGGSKANVLTF. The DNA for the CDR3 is TGCGCCAGCAGCCAAAGACTAGCGGGGGGGTCTAAGGCCAACGTCCTGACTTTC.